A selection of T cell receptor beta chains follows, all from one sample in a study of blood T cell repertoires in COVID-19. TCRdb keeps only in-frame clones here, not all; method: immunoSEQ multiplex PCR. The table lists 15,000 to 20,000 clones, around 89% of them singletons. Sequenced input: peripheral blood. All receptors derive from a woman aged 60-75 years with active COVID-19. Each CDR3 is given with its conserved first and last residue. The D gene is left open where the match is weak. Clone size is not always given. Where it is, it says once, few, many or a class for expanded clones.

abundance	v_gene	d_gene	j_gene	CDR3nt	CDR3aa
-	TRBV3-1/TRBV3-2	-	TRBJ2-1	TGTGCCAGCAGCCAATGGGGGGAGTCCTACAATGAGCAGTTCTTC	CASSQWGESYNEQFF
-	TRBV7-3	TRBD2	TRBJ2-5	TGTGCCAGCAGCCAATCCCTCGCCAGGGCGGGGGGAAAGACCCAGTACTTC	CASSQSLARAGGKTQYF
few	TRBV7-9	-	TRBJ1-5	TGTGCCAGCAGCCCCCTTGGCCCCAATCAGCCCCAGCATTTT	CASSPLGPNQPQHF
-	TRBV9	-	TRBJ2-6	TGTGCCAGCAGCGTGTCACAGGGCTCTGGGGCCAACGTCCTGACTTTC	CASSVSQGSGANVLTF
-	TRBV5-4	TRBD1	TRBJ1-2	TGTGCCAGCAGCCCGGGCACGGGGACAGGGGGCAAGTATGGCTACACCTTC	CASSPGTGTGGKYGYTF
-	TRBV2	-	TRBJ2-7	TGTGCCAGCAGTACGAGCTCCTACGAGCAGTACTTC	CASSTSSYEQYF
once	TRBV5-8	-	TRBJ1-2	TGTGCCAGCAGCTTACAGAACGGCTATGGCTACACCTTC	CASSLQNGYGYTF
-	TRBV27	-	TRBJ2-7	TGTGCCAGCAGTTTATCTGGCCGGGTTTCCTACGAGCAGTACTTC	CASSLSGRVSYEQYF
-	TRBV5-1	TRBD1	TRBJ1-3	TGCGCCAGCAGCCCAGGACAGGGAAAGGACACCATATATTTT	CASSPGQGKDTIYF
-	TRBV10-2	-	TRBJ1-3	TGCGCCAGCAGTGAGTCTGAGAGCTCTGGAAACACCATATATTTT	CASSESESSGNTIYF
-	TRBV6-1	TRBD1	TRBJ1-2	TGTGCCAGCAGTGAAGCGGGGACAGCATCAAACTATGGCTACACCTTC	CASSEAGTASNYGYTF
-	TRBV5-1	-	TRBJ1-1	TGCGCCAGCAGCTTGTTAACAGCACGACTGAACACTGAAGCTTTCTTT	CASSLLTARLNTEAFF
-	TRBV15	-	TRBJ1-2	TGTGCCACCAGCAGGGGTCTGGACAGCTATGGCTACACCTTC	CATSRGLDSYGYTF
-	TRBV19	-	TRBJ1-3	TGTGCCAGTACCCTACGGGGTCGGGGGGCTTCTGGAAACACCATATATTTT	CASTLRGRGASGNTIYF
-	TRBV5-5	-	TRBJ2-3	TGTGCCAGCAGCTTGCTTAGCGGCACAGATACGCAGTATTTT	CASSLLSGTDTQYF
-	TRBV7-5	-	TRBJ2-1	TGTGTCAGAAGCGAAAAACGGGACAGGGGTAACAATGAGCAGTTCTTC	CVRSEKRDRGNNEQFF
few	TRBV5-1	-	TRBJ2-7	TGCGCCAGCAGCTTGGCCGGGGGATACTACGAGCAGTACTTC	CASSLAGGYYEQYF
-	TRBV2	TRBD1	TRBJ2-5	TGTGCCAGCAGTGCCTCACAGGGGGCTTACGAGACCCAGTACTTC	CASSASQGAYETQYF
-	TRBV12-3/TRBV12-4	-	TRBJ2-3	TGTGCCAGCAGTTCCAACACAGATACGCAGTATTTT	CASSSNTDTQYF
-	TRBV12-5	-	TRBJ1-2	TGTGCTAGTGGTTCACGACAGGATTCTAACTATGGCTACACCTTC	CASGSRQDSNYGYTF
-	TRBV29-1	-	TRBJ2-3	TGCAGCGTTAAAAAGATGCATCGGGAAGATACGCAGTATTTT	CSVKKMHREDTQYF
-	TRBV19	TRBD1	TRBJ1-5	TGTGCCAGTAGTCCACCGCGACAGGGAAGGGGGCCCAATCAGCCCCAGCATTTT	CASSPPRQGRGPNQPQHF